The rows below give T cell receptor beta chains drawn from one sample of a study of control samples from healthy donors and cancer patients. The data were produced by immunoSEQ multiplex PCR, yet TCRdb's version contains in-frame clones alone and is incomplete. The data hold around 83,000 clones, with more than 85% observed a single time. The material sequenced was PBMCs. Source of these receptors: a woman between 40 and 50 years old with lung cancer. CDR3s include the opening cysteine and the closing phenylalanine or tryptophan. A D gene is named only where the DNA matches it firmly. Some rows mark clone size as missing; the rest say once, few, many or name a class of expanded clone.

>few|TRBV7-9|TRBJ2-2|TRBD2
CASSLQGGAGELFF
TGTGCCAGCAGCTTGCAGGGAGGGGCCGGGGAGCTGTTTTTT
>NA|TRBV19|TRBJ1-4|NA
CASSIRGFAENEKLFF
TGTGCCAGTAGTATAAGGGGATTCGCCGAAAATGAAAAACTGTTTTTT
>NA|TRBV6-1|TRBJ2-7|NA
CASSEMSGSYEQYF
TGTGCCAGCAGTGAAATGTCGGGAAGCTACGAGCAGTACTTC
>NA|TRBV9|TRBJ2-3|TRBD2
CASSSGLAGTDTQYF
TGTGCCAGCAGCTCAGGACTAGCGGGGACAGATACGCAGTATTTT
>NA|TRBV3-1/TRBV3-2|TRBJ1-3|NA
CASSQDRGNTIYF
TGTGCCAGCAGCCAAGACAGAGGAAACACCATATATTTT
>NA|TRBV7-9|TRBJ2-7|NA
CASKGGYEQYF
TGTGCCAGCAAGGGGGGGTACGAGCAGTACTTC
>NA|TRBV4-1|TRBJ2-1|NA
CASSLLVSDEQFF
TGCGCCAGCAGCCTCCTGGTTTCGGATGAGCAGTTCTTC
>NA|TRBV7-8|TRBJ2-5|TRBD1
CASSLGRDRETQYF
TGTGCCAGCAGCTTAGGCCGGGACAGGGAGACCCAGTACTTC
>NA|TRBV6-1|TRBJ1-5|NA
CASSEALGITGWDSNQPQHF
TGTGCCAGCAGTGAAGCGCTTGGTATTACAGGCTGGGATAGCAATCAGCCCCAGCATTTT
>NA|TRBV2|TRBJ1-1|NA
CASSITEAFF
TGTGCCAGCAGCATAACTGAAGCTTTCTTT
>NA|TRBV27|TRBJ1-5|TRBD1
CASSLSVKFTGDQPQHF
TGTGCCAGCAGTTTATCTGTCAAATTTACAGGGGACCAGCCCCAGCATTTT
>NA|TRBV5-1|TRBJ1-1|TRBD1
CASTQGEGNTEAFF
TGCGCCAGCACACAGGGGGAAGGGAACACTGAAGCTTTCTTT
>once|TRBV30|TRBJ1-6|TRBD1
CAWNKPGQGKSPLHF
TGTGCCTGGAACAAGCCGGGACAGGGTAAATCACCCCTCCACTTT
>NA|TRBV24-1|TRBJ1-3|NA
CATSDSVSGNTIYF
TGTGCCACCAGTGATTCCGTCTCTGGAAACACCATATATTTT
>NA|TRBV3-1/TRBV3-2|TRBJ2-7|TRBD1
CASSQQDRIYEQYF
TGTGCCAGCAGCCAACAGGACAGGATCTACGAGCAGTACTTC
>NA|TRBV5-1|TRBJ2-6|TRBD1
CASSWGTAGANVLTF
TGCGCCAGCAGCTGGGGGACAGCTGGGGCCAACGTCCTGACTTTC
>NA|TRBV5-4|TRBJ2-3|NA
CASSLAESGAQYF
TGTGCCAGCAGCTTGGCCGAATCAGGCGCGCAGTATTTT
>NA|TRBV3-1/TRBV3-2|TRBJ2-5|NA
CASSQNEETQYF
TGTGCCAGCAGCCAAAACGAAGAGACCCAGTACTTC
>NA|TRBV13|TRBJ1-1|NA
CASSFTGYTEAFF
TGTGCCAGCAGCTTTACGGGGTACACTGAAGCTTTCTTT
>NA|TRBV6-5|TRBJ1-1|TRBD1
CASSFNRGEAFF
TGTGCCAGCAGTTTTAACAGGGGTGAAGCTTTCTTT
>NA|TRBV6-5|TRBJ2-7|TRBD1
CASSSSGQGYEQYF
TGTGCCAGCAGTTCCTCGGGACAGGGATACGAGCAGTACTTC
>NA|TRBV5-4|TRBJ1-6|NA
CASRDRSPLHF
TGTGCCAGCAGGGACAGATCACCCCTCCACTTT
>NA|TRBV27|TRBJ2-1|TRBD2
CASSSFLDGLAGLYNEQFF
TGTGCCAGCAGTTCGTTCTTAGACGGACTAGCGGGCCTATACAATGAGCAGTTCTTC
>NA|TRBV5-1|TRBJ2-1|NA
CASSFLKNEQFF
TGCGCCAGCAGCTTCCTGAAGAATGAGCAGTTCTTC
>NA|TRBV7-2|TRBJ2-1|NA
CASSIYNEQFF
TGTGCCAGCAGCATTTACAATGAGCAGTTCTTC
>NA|TRBV6-5|TRBJ1-3|NA
CASSYSYKSSGNTIYF
TGTGCCAGCAGTTACTCTTACAAAAGCTCTGGAAACACCATATATTTT
>NA|TRBV19|TRBJ1-2|TRBD1
CASSIEGQGHGYTF
TGTGCCAGTAGTATAGAGGGACAGGGGCATGGCTACACCTTC
>NA|TRBV3-1/TRBV3-2|TRBJ1-2|NA
CASSPVGGPYGYTF
TGTGCCAGCAGCCCCGTGGGGGGGCCCTATGGCTACACCTTC
>NA|TRBV6-2/TRBV6-3|TRBJ2-5|NA
CASSSEGRQETQYF
TGTGCCAGCAGTTCCGAGGGCAGGCAAGAGACCCAGTACTTC
>NA|TRBV6-1|TRBJ1-5|NA
CASSEGLAQPQHF
TGTGCCAGCAGTGAAGGGTTGGCTCAGCCCCAGCATTTT
>NA|TRBV19|TRBJ1-6|NA
CASSMPSGTFNSPLHF
TGTGCCAGTAGTATGCCGTCTGGCACTTTTAATTCACCCCTCCACTTT
>NA|TRBV19|TRBJ1-5|NA
CASSIVISQPQHF
TGTGCCAGTAGTATCGTGATAAGTCAGCCCCAGCATTTT
>NA|TRBV2|TRBJ2-7|NA
CASSGAPEGEQYF
TGTGCCAGCAGTGGGGCCCCCGAAGGGGAGCAGTACTTC
>NA|TRBV19|TRBJ2-4|TRBD2
CASRNLAGGAKNIQYF
TGTGCCAGTAGAAATCTAGCGGGCGGGGCCAAAAACATTCAGTACTTC
>NA|TRBV6-5|TRBJ1-5|NA
CASSFRGESNQPQHF
TGTGCCAGCAGTTTCCGGGGTGAGAGCAATCAGCCCCAGCATTTT
>NA|TRBV18|TRBJ2-5|NA
CASSTSVQETQYF
TGTGCCAGCTCCACCAGCGTCCAAGAGACCCAGTACTTC
>NA|TRBV5-1|TRBJ2-7|NA
CASSPGRGFGYEQYF
TGCGCCAGCAGTCCGGGACGGGGTTTCGGGTACGAGCAGTACTTC